A selection of T cell receptor beta chains follows, all from one sample in a study of blood T cell repertoires in COVID-19. The method was immunoSEQ multiplex PCR; TCRdb's version includes in-frame clones alone and lacks a portion of them. The sample carries 57,000 or so clones, approximately 91% recorded once. The sequenced sample was peripheral blood. Receptors originate from a woman aged 45 to 65 with active or convalescent COVID-19. Both conserved end residues are part of each CDR3. A clone size is listed for some rows: how often the clone was seen (once, few, many), or a class if it is expanded.

j_call | clone_size | v_call | cdr3_aa
TRBJ1-2 | once | TRBV7-8 | CASSLEPRQATLQYGYTF
TRBJ2-7 | - | TRBV13 | CASSSLLGGYEQYF
TRBJ2-5 | - | TRBV5-1 | CASSSGTASTETQYF
TRBJ1-5 | - | TRBV2 | CASSEGRGLQPQHF
TRBJ2-5 | - | TRBV7-9 | CASSLAPGTGKETQYF
TRBJ1-1 | - | TRBV30 | CALRRDRGRTEAFF
TRBJ2-5 | few | TRBV29-1 | CSVRGRGGETQYF
TRBJ1-5 | - | TRBV27 | CASRPGTGDYSNQPQHF
TRBJ2-1 | - | TRBV9 | CASSVGGGRGSYNEQFF
TRBJ1-5 | - | TRBV29-1 | CSVGSGTNQPQHF
TRBJ2-1 | - | TRBV19 | CASTNPGQGTNEQFF
TRBJ2-7 | - | TRBV5-5 | CASSFTGESSEQYF
TRBJ2-7 | - | TRBV9 | CASSGTGQAYEQYF
TRBJ1-1 | - | TRBV19 | CASRGWGGNTEAFF
TRBJ1-2 | few | TRBV21-1 | CASSMGQGADGYTF
TRBJ1-2 | - | TRBV2 | CASSLNRENYGYTF
TRBJ1-6 | - | TRBV11-3 | CASSHRQGSPLHF
TRBJ1-3 | - | TRBV2 | CASSEADPRGAGGNTIYF
TRBJ1-1 | once | TRBV7-9 | CASSLSAGTEAFF
TRBJ2-7 | - | TRBV7-9 | CASSPGEDEQYF
TRBJ1-3 | - | TRBV7-9 | CASSLGRRAIYF
TRBJ1-5 | - | TRBV5-3 | CARSSMEGGINQPQHF
TRBJ1-3 | few | TRBV30 | CAWTEKRNSGNTIYF
TRBJ2-3 | - | TRBV9 | CASTSRQGADTQYF
TRBJ2-7 | few | TRBV6-5 | CASSYTSGYYEQYF
TRBJ1-1 | - | TRBV19 | CASSIPGGMNTEAFF
TRBJ1-1 | - | TRBV6-1 | CASSEEPGVSTEAFF
TRBJ1-2 | - | TRBV27 | CASSPYPEGVIKGYTF
TRBJ1-3 | - | TRBV2 | CASSVRGHGNTIYF
TRBJ1-5 | - | TRBV30 | CAWSETGTSNQPQHF
TRBJ1-5 | once | TRBV4-1 | CASSQGLNNQPQHF
TRBJ1-5 | - | TRBV6-2/TRBV6-3 | CASSSTGVSGQPQHF
TRBJ1-1 | - | TRBV19 | CASSIGRSNTEAFF
TRBJ1-2 | once | TRBV18 | CASSPNLLPGGDNGYTF
TRBJ1-4 | - | TRBV27 | CASTSNRVTNEKLFF
TRBJ2-7 | - | TRBV2 | CASSGSLYEQYF
TRBJ1-2 | - | TRBV12-3/TRBV12-4 | CASSRGDYGYTF
TRBJ2-1 | once | TRBV19 | CASRPGLAGVNPYNEQFF
TRBJ2-1 | - | TRBV29-1 | CSVRFWTSGSGDEQFF
TRBJ2-5 | - | TRBV5-4 | CASSLVGGGKETQYF
TRBJ1-2 | - | TRBV18 | CASSPDRGLGYTF
TRBJ2-1 | once | TRBV11-3 | CASSFLPRFYNEQFF
TRBJ1-6 | - | TRBV19 | CASSMTQTPGLRNSPLHF
TRBJ2-1 | - | TRBV10-2 | CASSESTRAGEKFF
TRBJ2-5 | - | TRBV30 | CAWSLLALYQETQYF
TRBJ2-3 | - | TRBV3-1/TRBV3-2 | CASSLRLAGGQDTQYF
TRBJ2-2 | - | TRBV2 | CASRLGLAEAGELFF